One TCR beta chain is described in this entry. The data were obtained in a study of cytomegalovirus exposure and HLA in healthy donors. The PCR was carried out with 60 Vbeta primers and 13 Jbeta primers. Assay: immunoSEQ multiplex PCR; the TCRdb copy retains only in-frame clones and omits some. The table includes 150,000 or so clones, about 75% detected once. The sequence was collected from a man between 18 and 35 years old in good health and CMV-seropositive. The source material was PBMCs.

The CDR3 region has the DNA TGCGCCAGCAGTGTAGGGGACAGTAGCTTAGGAAACACCATATATTTT. It yields the protein CASSVGDSSLGNTIYF. The rearrangement links TRBV10-2 to TRBJ1-3; 7 bases align to TRBD1. The CDR3 length is 16 residues. J was trimmed by 4 bases and V by 4 bases; bases with no gene match: 10. Germline values: CDR1 WSHSY, CDR2 SAAADI.